A selection of T cell receptor beta chains follows, all from one sample in a study of T cell responses to AZD1222 COVID-19 vaccine. Assay: immunoSEQ multiplex PCR; the TCRdb copy retains only in-frame clones and omits some. The sample shows some 190,000 clones, around nine tenths of them seen only once. Source: peripheral blood, taken 28 days after the second AZD1222 dose. The receptor set was obtained from an adult who received the AZD1222 COVID-19 vaccine. CDR3s include the opening cysteine and the closing phenylalanine or tryptophan. D genes are given only for firm matches. Size values are once, few and many counts, or a class for expanded clones, and some rows have none.

J | D | V | size | CDR3 | DNA
TRBJ1-4 | TRBD1 | TRBV7-9 | NA | CASSLASTGGEKKLFF | TGTGCCAGCAGCTTAGCGTCAACAGGGGGCGAAAAAAAACTGTTTTTT
TRBJ1-1 | TRBD1 | TRBV27 | NA | CASSFGRGQTEAFF | TGTGCCAGCAGTTTCGGCAGGGGGCAGACTGAAGCTTTCTTT
TRBJ2-1 | TRBD2 | TRBV6-2/TRBV6-3 | NA | CASSSVILAGENNEQFF | TGTGCCAGCAGTTCTGTGATACTAGCGGGAGAAAACAATGAGCAGTTCTTC
TRBJ1-2 | NA | TRBV7-9 | few | CASSPGGVANYGYTF | TGTGCCAGCAGCCCAGGTGGAGTAGCTAACTATGGCTACACCTTC
TRBJ1-4 | NA | TRBV5-1 | NA | CASKQAGENEKLFF | TGCGCCAGCAAACAGGCTGGGGAAAATGAAAAACTGTTTTTT
TRBJ1-3 | TRBD1 | TRBV7-9 | NA | CASSLYYRGSQSSGNTIYF | TGTGCCAGCAGCTTATATTACAGGGGTTCCCAGAGCTCTGGAAACACCATATATTTT
TRBJ1-1 | NA | TRBV5-1 | NA | CASSPNEGRFTEAFF | TGCGCCAGCAGCCCGAACGAGGGGAGATTCACTGAAGCTTTCTTT
TRBJ2-5 | NA | TRBV3-1/TRBV3-2 | NA | CASSQDKAGTQYF | TGTGCCAGCAGCCAAGATAAGGCAGGGACCCAGTACTTC
TRBJ1-5 | TRBD1 | TRBV19 | NA | CASSRGQGTYQPQHF | TGTGCCAGTAGTAGAGGACAGGGGACCTATCAGCCCCAGCATTTT
TRBJ1-3 | NA | TRBV27 | NA | CASSLGVGNTIYF | TGTGCCAGCAGTTTGGGGGTTGGAAACACCATATATTTT
TRBJ1-1 | TRBD1 | TRBV5-4 | NA | CASSREGQQWKGAFF | TGTGCCAGCAGCCGCGAGGGACAGCAATGGAAGGGAGCTTTCTTT
TRBJ2-1 | NA | TRBV2 | NA | CASKWEVNEQFF | TGTGCCAGCAAATGGGAGGTCAATGAGCAGTTCTTC
TRBJ2-1 | NA | TRBV28 | NA | CASTALLAGGAEQFF | TGTGCCAGCACCGCCCTGCTAGCCGGAGGGGCTGAGCAGTTCTTC